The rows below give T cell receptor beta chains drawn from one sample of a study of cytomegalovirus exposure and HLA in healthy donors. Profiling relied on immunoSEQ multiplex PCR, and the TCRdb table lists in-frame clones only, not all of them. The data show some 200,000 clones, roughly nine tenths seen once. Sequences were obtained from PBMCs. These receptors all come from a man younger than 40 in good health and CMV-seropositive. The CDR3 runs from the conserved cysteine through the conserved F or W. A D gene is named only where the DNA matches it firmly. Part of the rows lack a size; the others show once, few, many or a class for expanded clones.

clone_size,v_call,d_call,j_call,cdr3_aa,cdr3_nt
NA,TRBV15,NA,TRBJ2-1,CATSGTRIEANEQFF,TGTGCCACCAGCGGGACTCGAATTGAGGCGAATGAGCAGTTCTTC
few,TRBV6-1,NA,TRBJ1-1,CASSETYNTEAFF,TGTGCCAGCAGTGAGACGTACAACACTGAAGCTTTCTTT
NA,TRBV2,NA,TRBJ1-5,CASSELVGNQPQHF,TGTGCCAGCAGTGAACTGGTGGGGAATCAGCCCCAGCATTTT
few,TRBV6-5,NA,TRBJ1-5,CASSNTRGTQPQHF,TGTGCCAGCAGTAACACTAGGGGGACCCAGCCCCAGCATTTT
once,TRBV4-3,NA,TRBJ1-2,CASSQDFGGVNGYTF,TGCGCCAGCAGCCAAGATTTCGGGGGCGTAAATGGCTACACCTTC
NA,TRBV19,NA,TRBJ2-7,CASSIASGNYEQYF,TGTGCCAGTAGTATAGCATCGGGGAACTACGAGCAGTACTTC
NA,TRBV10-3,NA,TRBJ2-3,CAISESSQSTDTQYF,TGTGCCATCAGTGAGTCTTCCCAGAGCACAGATACGCAGTATTTT
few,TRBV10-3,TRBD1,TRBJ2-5,CAISEGQQETQYF,TGTGCCATCAGCGAGGGACAGCAAGAGACCCAGTACTTC
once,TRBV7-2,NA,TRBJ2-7,CASSLEGGGYSYEQYF,TGTGCCAGCAGCTTAGAGGGGGGAGGGTACTCCTACGAGCAGTACTTC
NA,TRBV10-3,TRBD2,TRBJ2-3,CAIRAGTSGTDTQYF,TGTGCCATCAGAGCCGGGACTAGCGGAACAGATACGCAGTATTTT
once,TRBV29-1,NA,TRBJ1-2,CSVATGYGYTF,TGCAGCGTGGCGACAGGCTATGGCTACACCTTC
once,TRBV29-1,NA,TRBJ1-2,CSVEDRRGSYGYTF,TGCAGCGTTGAAGATCGTCGGGGATCCTATGGCTACACCTTC
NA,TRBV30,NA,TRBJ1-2,CAWSVTGTDGYTF,TGTGCCTGGAGTGTCACTGGCACGGATGGCTACACCTTC
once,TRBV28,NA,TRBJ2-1,CASSGLLATSYNEQFF,TGTGCCAGCAGTGGTCTCCTAGCGACTTCCTACAATGAGCAGTTCTTC
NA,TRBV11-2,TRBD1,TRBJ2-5,CASSKDRGLETQYF,TGTGCCAGCAGCAAGGACAGGGGACTTGAGACCCAGTACTTC
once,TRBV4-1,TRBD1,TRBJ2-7,CASSQDLWDRGYEQYF,TGCGCCAGCAGCCAAGACCTCTGGGACAGGGGCTACGAGCAGTACTTC
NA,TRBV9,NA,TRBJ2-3,CASSAKSGDTQYF,TGTGCCAGCAGCGCCAAATCGGGGGATACGCAGTATTTT
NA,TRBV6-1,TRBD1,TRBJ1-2,CASTGGAREGYTF,TGTGCCAGCACAGGGGGGGCGCGGGAGGGCTACACCTTC
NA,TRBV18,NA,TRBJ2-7,CASSPFRDGSYEQYF,TGTGCCAGCTCACCCTTTCGGGACGGATCCTACGAGCAGTACTTC
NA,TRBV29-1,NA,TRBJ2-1,CSVEIENYNEQFF,TGCAGCGTTGAAATTGAGAACTACAATGAGCAGTTCTTC
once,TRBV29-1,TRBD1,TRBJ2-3,CSAWTGSADTQYF,TGCAGCGCGTGGACAGGGTCGGCAGATACGCAGTATTTT
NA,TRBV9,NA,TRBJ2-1,CASRSTGNEQFF,TGTGCCAGCAGGTCTACAGGGAATGAGCAGTTCTTC
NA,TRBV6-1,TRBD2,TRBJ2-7,CASSSLAGVLEQYF,TGTGCCAGCAGCTCCCTAGCGGGAGTTCTCGAGCAGTACTTC
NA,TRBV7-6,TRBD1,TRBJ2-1,CASSLDGTGTYNEQFF,TGTGCCAGCAGCTTAGATGGGACAGGGACCTACAATGAGCAGTTCTTC
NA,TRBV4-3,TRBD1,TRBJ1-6,CASSRDRDNSPLHF,TGCGCCAGCAGCCGCGACAGGGATAATTCACCCCTCCACTTT
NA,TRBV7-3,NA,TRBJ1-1,CASSTEDWELMMNTEAFF,TGTGCCAGCAGCACCGAAGACTGGGAGTTGATGATGAACACTGAAGCTTTCTTT
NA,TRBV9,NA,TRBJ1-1,CASSADSLGDTEAFF,TGTGCCAGCAGCGCGGACAGTTTGGGGGACACTGAAGCTTTCTTT
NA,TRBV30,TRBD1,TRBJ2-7,CAWSPTGIGAYEQYF,TGTGCCTGGAGCCCGACAGGGATTGGGGCCTACGAGCAGTACTTC
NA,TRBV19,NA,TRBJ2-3,CASCRGSGDTQYF,TGTGCCAGTTGCCGAGGGAGTGGAGATACGCAGTATTTT
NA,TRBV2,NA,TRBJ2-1,CASNWGGDTLVEQFF,TGTGCCAGCAACTGGGGCGGGGATACGTTAGTCGAGCAGTTCTTC
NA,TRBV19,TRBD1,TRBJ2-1,CASSIDRGNNEQFF,TGTGCCAGTAGCATTGACAGGGGTAACAATGAGCAGTTCTTC
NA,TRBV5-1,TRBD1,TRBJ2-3,CASSPQGDTDTQYF,TGCGCCAGCAGCCCCCAGGGGGACACAGATACGCAGTATTTT
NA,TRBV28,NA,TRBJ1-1,CASSLTRRPTEAFF,TGTGCCAGCAGTTTAACCCGACGGCCCACTGAAGCTTTCTTT
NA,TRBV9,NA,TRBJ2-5,CASSVSWQLNQETQYF,TGTGCCAGCAGCGTATCATGGCAGCTTAACCAAGAGACCCAGTACTTC
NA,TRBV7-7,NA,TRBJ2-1,CASSLGPGGVNEQFF,TGTGCTAGCAGCTTGGGCCCCGGTGGAGTCAATGAGCAGTTCTTC
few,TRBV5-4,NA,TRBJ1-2,CASSFAGNYGYTF,TGTGCCAGCAGCTTTGCAGGGAACTATGGCTACACCTTC
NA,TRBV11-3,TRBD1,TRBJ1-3,CASSSGQGSGNTIYF,TGTGCCAGCAGCTCCGGACAGGGATCTGGAAACACCATATATTTT
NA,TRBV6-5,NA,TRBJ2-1,CASSSGGGPYNEQFF,TGTGCCAGCAGTTCCGGCGGGGGCCCCTACAATGAGCAGTTCTTC
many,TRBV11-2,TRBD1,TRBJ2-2,CASSLNRGTGELFF,TGTGCCAGCAGCTTAAACAGGGGCACCGGGGAGCTGTTTTTT